This TCR beta chain was sequenced during a study of cytomegalovirus exposure and HLA in healthy donors. Regarding the study as a whole: TCR clusters originating in the first cohort tended to co-occur in the 120 validation repertoires, according to a later analysis. Reported results showed that the classifier diagnosed cytomegalovirus status with high specificity and sensitivity. Despite most TCR sequences being rare, some public TCRs occurred in many donors.

Of note for this clone: The antigen is unknown.

Per germline, CDR1 SGHVS and CDR2 FQNEAQ. CDR3 length: 15 amino acids. V was pared by 5 bases and J by 7 bases, with 7 bases of the junction left unmatched. Generated by immunoSEQ multiplex PCR, the TCRdb table keeps only in-frame clones and is missing some. Altogether about 250,000 clones are present, less than 90% being singletons, with the ten largest covering about 12%. This receptor was obtained from a man aged 18 to 29 in good health and CMV-seropositive. The genes are TRBV7-8 and TRBJ1-5; 11 nucleotides match TRBD1. The sample taken for sequencing was PBMCs. DNA of the CDR3: TGTGCCAGCAGCCCCTGGACAGGGGGCGAACAGCCCCAGCATTTT. It encodes CASSPWTGGEQPQHF.